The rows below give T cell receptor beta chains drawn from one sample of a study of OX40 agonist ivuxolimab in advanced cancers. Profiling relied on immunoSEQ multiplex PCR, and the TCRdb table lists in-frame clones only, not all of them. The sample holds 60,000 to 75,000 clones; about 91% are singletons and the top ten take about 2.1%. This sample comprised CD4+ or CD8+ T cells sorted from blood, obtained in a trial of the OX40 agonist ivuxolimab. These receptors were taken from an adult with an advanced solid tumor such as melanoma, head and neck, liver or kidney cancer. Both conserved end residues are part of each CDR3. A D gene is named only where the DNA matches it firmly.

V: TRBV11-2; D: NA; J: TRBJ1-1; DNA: TGTGCCAGCAGCCCAGAATGGGCGACACCCAACACTGAAGCTTTCTTT; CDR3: CASSPEWATPNTEAFF
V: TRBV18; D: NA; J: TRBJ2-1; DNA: TGTGCCAGCTCACCAGAAACAGACAATGAGCAGTTCTTC; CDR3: CASSPETDNEQFF
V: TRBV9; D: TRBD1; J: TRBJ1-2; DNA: TGTGCCAGCAGCGAGGCAGGGGGCGACTATGGCTACACCTTC; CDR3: CASSEAGGDYGYTF
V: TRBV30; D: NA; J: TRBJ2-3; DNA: TGTGCCTGGAGTGTTCAGGGCGCAGATACGCAGTATTTT; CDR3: CAWSVQGADTQYF
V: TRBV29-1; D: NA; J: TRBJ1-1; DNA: TGCAGCGTTGACCTCTCCGGGGCCAAAGGGAACACTGAAGCTTTCTTT; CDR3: CSVDLSGAKGNTEAFF
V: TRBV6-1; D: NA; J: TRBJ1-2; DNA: TGTGCCAGCAGTGAAGCGGTGAAAGGGGGGGCTAACTATGGCTACACCTTC; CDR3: CASSEAVKGGANYGYTF
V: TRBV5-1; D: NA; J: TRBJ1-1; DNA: TGCGCCAGCGCCTTCGGGTCTGGGAGCACTGAAGCTTTCTTT; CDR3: CASAFGSGSTEAFF
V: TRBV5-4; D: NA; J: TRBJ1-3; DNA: TGTGCCAGCAGCGAAGACCCAGGGGACTCTGGAAACACCATATATTTT; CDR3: CASSEDPGDSGNTIYF
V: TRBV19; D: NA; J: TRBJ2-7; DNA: TGTGCCAGTAGTCCCGAGACGACAGGGACTTCCTACGAGCAGTACTTC; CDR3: CASSPETTGTSYEQYF
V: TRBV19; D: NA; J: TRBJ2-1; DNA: TGTGCCACTGGAGGAAACACATTTTACAATGAGCAGTTCTTC; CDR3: CATGGNTFYNEQFF
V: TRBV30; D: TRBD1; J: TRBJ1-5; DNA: TGTGCCTGGGCGGACAGGGTGACGCCCCAGCATTTT; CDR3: CAWADRVTPQHF
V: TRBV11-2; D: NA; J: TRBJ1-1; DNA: TGTGCCAGCAGCCCGAGGGGCACTGAAGCTTTCTTT; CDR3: CASSPRGTEAFF